This T cell receptor (beta chain) was sequenced during a study of control samples from healthy donors and cancer patients. The CDR3 length is 14 residues. V lost 2 bases and J lost 7, with 12 bases in between. The V gene's germline CDR1 is MGHRA and CDR2 YSYEKL. Clones were sequenced by immunoSEQ multiplex PCR, and TCRdb holds only the in-frame ones, with some missing. Of about 81,000 clones in the sample, around 94% were seen once. The rearrangement joins TRBV4-1 to TRBJ1-5; possible D gene TRBD1, 5 bases. The TCR sequence derives from a young woman in good health. The sequencing sample was made of blood. The CDR3 loop reads CASSQFDSRQPQHF. Here the CDR3 DNA reads TGCGCCAGCAGCCAATTCGACAGTCGGCAGCCCCAGCATTTT.